A selection of T cell receptor beta chains follows, all from one sample in a study of T cell responses to AZD1222 COVID-19 vaccine. Sequencing used immunoSEQ multiplex PCR; TCRdb keeps in-frame clones, though not all of them. The sample gives roughly 120,000 clones, about nine tenths of which show up once; roughly 5.2% is in the top ten. The sequenced sample was peripheral blood, obtained on day 0 of AZD1222 vaccination. These receptor sequences come from an adult in good health. CDR3s include the opening cysteine and the closing phenylalanine or tryptophan. D genes are given only for firm matches. The listing skips clone size in some rows; elsewhere it reads once, few, many or a size class.

clone_size: few; cdr3_length: 17; v_call: TRBV19; j_call: TRBJ2-5; d_call: TRBD2; cdr3_aa: CASSIGPGLADQETQYF; cdr3_nt: TGTGCCAGTAGTATCGGACCGGGACTAGCGGACCAAGAGACCCAGTACTTC
clone_size: few; cdr3_length: 16; v_call: TRBV7-2; j_call: TRBJ2-2; d_call: .; cdr3_aa: CASSLQGGWTTGELFF; cdr3_nt: TGTGCCAGCAGCTTACAGGGAGGTTGGACCACCGGGGAGCTGTTTTTT
clone_size: .; cdr3_length: 17; v_call: TRBV6-4; j_call: TRBJ2-7; d_call: .; cdr3_aa: CASSDKSFGQGGCEQYF; cdr3_nt: TGTGCCAGCAGTGACAAAAGCTTCGGACAGGGAGGGTGCGAGCAGTACTTC
clone_size: .; cdr3_length: 14; v_call: TRBV5-5; j_call: TRBJ1-5; d_call: .; cdr3_aa: CASSWRALGGAQHF; cdr3_nt: TGTGCCAGCAGCTGGCGGGCCCTCGGGGGAGCCCAGCATTTT
clone_size: .; cdr3_length: 14; v_call: TRBV19; j_call: TRBJ1-5; d_call: .; cdr3_aa: CASSPLGGTQPQHF; cdr3_nt: TGTGCCAGTAGTCCTCTAGGGGGGACTCAGCCCCAGCATTTT
clone_size: .; cdr3_length: 16; v_call: TRBV11-2; j_call: TRBJ2-7; d_call: TRBD1; cdr3_aa: CASSLEGTGLAYEQYF; cdr3_nt: TGTGCCAGCAGCTTAGAGGGGACAGGGCTGGCCTACGAGCAGTACTTC
clone_size: .; cdr3_length: 15; v_call: TRBV4-1; j_call: TRBJ1-2; d_call: .; cdr3_aa: CASSQLPGSNYGYTF; cdr3_nt: TGCGCCAGCAGCCAACTTCCAGGGTCCAACTATGGCTACACCTTC
clone_size: .; cdr3_length: 13; v_call: TRBV27; j_call: TRBJ2-7; d_call: .; cdr3_aa: CATRQGLLYEQYF; cdr3_nt: TGTGCCACAAGACAGGGACTCCTTTACGAGCAGTACTTC
clone_size: once; cdr3_length: 13; v_call: TRBV11-3; j_call: TRBJ2-5; d_call: .; cdr3_aa: CASSLTVQETQYF; cdr3_nt: TGTGCCAGCAGCTTAACAGTCCAAGAGACCCAGTACTTC
clone_size: .; cdr3_length: 14; v_call: TRBV11-3; j_call: TRBJ2-1; d_call: .; cdr3_aa: CASSLRGASNEQFF; cdr3_nt: TGTGCCAGCAGCTTACGCGGGGCGAGCAATGAGCAGTTCTTC
clone_size: .; cdr3_length: 15; v_call: TRBV4-3; j_call: TRBJ1-3; d_call: TRBD1; cdr3_aa: CASSQGDRDGNTIYF; cdr3_nt: TGCGCCAGCAGCCAAGGGGACAGGGATGGAAACACCATATATTTT
clone_size: few; cdr3_length: 14; v_call: TRBV5-6; j_call: TRBJ2-2; d_call: .; cdr3_aa: CASSLDPGTGELFF; cdr3_nt: TGTGCCAGCAGCTTGGACCCCGGGACCGGGGAGCTGTTTTTT
clone_size: .; cdr3_length: 11; v_call: TRBV29-1; j_call: TRBJ2-1; d_call: .; cdr3_aa: CSVVQYDEQFF; cdr3_nt: TGCAGCGTTGTTCAATACGATGAGCAGTTCTTC
clone_size: .; cdr3_length: 13; v_call: TRBV2; j_call: TRBJ1-3; d_call: .; cdr3_aa: CASSDRGADTIYF; cdr3_nt: TGTGCCAGCAGTGACAGGGGCGCGGACACCATATATTTT
clone_size: .; cdr3_length: 21; v_call: TRBV4-2; j_call: TRBJ2-5; d_call: TRBD2; cdr3_aa: CASSQGLLAGVEGYARETQYF; cdr3_nt: TGTGCCAGCAGCCAAGGACTACTAGCGGGAGTAGAGGGGTACGCCAGAGAGACCCAGTACTTC
clone_size: .; cdr3_length: 15; v_call: TRBV27; j_call: TRBJ1-5; d_call: .; cdr3_aa: CASSFTGLVVYPQHF; cdr3_nt: TGTGCCAGCAGTTTCACGGGGTTGGTTGTGTACCCCCAGCATTTT
clone_size: .; cdr3_length: 14; v_call: TRBV18; j_call: TRBJ2-3; d_call: .; cdr3_aa: CASSEDISTDTQYF; cdr3_nt: TGTGCCAGCTCTGAGGACATAAGCACAGATACGCAGTATTTT
clone_size: .; cdr3_length: 15; v_call: TRBV7-9; j_call: TRBJ2-1; d_call: .; cdr3_aa: CASSLQKASINEQFF; cdr3_nt: TGTGCCAGCAGCTTGCAAAAGGCGAGTATTAATGAGCAGTTCTTC
clone_size: once; cdr3_length: 14; v_call: TRBV2; j_call: TRBJ2-1; d_call: TRBD1; cdr3_aa: CASSLGTGGNEQFF; cdr3_nt: TGTGCCAGCAGCCTGGGAACAGGGGGGAATGAGCAGTTCTTC
clone_size: once; cdr3_length: 19; v_call: TRBV6-4; j_call: TRBJ2-5; d_call: TRBD2; cdr3_aa: CASIPRTSGVDGYQETQYF; cdr3_nt: TGTGCCAGCATCCCGAGGACTAGCGGGGTGGACGGGTACCAAGAGACCCAGTACTTC
clone_size: .; cdr3_length: 12; v_call: TRBV6-2/TRBV6-3; j_call: TRBJ1-5; d_call: .; cdr3_aa: CASSLGDQPQHF; cdr3_nt: TGTGCCAGCAGTCTGGGGGATCAGCCCCAGCATTTT
clone_size: once; cdr3_length: 15; v_call: TRBV3-1/TRBV3-2; j_call: TRBJ2-1; d_call: TRBD1; cdr3_aa: CASSHTGTGHNEQFF; cdr3_nt: TGTGCCAGCAGCCACACCGGGACAGGTCACAATGAGCAGTTCTTC
clone_size: .; cdr3_length: 16; v_call: TRBV6-6; j_call: TRBJ1-5; d_call: TRBD1; cdr3_aa: CASSRPTGGLNQPQHF; cdr3_nt: TGTGCCAGCAGTCGACCTACAGGGGGACTCAATCAGCCCCAGCATTTT
clone_size: .; cdr3_length: 12; v_call: TRBV6-2/TRBV6-3; j_call: TRBJ1-3; d_call: .; cdr3_aa: CASSYLLGFQYF; cdr3_nt: TGTGCCAGCAGTTACTTGCTGGGTTTCCAATATTTT
clone_size: .; cdr3_length: 14; v_call: TRBV6-6; j_call: TRBJ2-7; d_call: .; cdr3_aa: CASTQVPSAHEQYF; cdr3_nt: TGTGCCAGCACCCAAGTGCCTTCAGCCCACGAGCAGTACTTC
clone_size: .; cdr3_length: 16; v_call: TRBV30; j_call: TRBJ1-2; d_call: TRBD1; cdr3_aa: CAWRRQGAALGYGYTF; cdr3_nt: TGTGCCTGGCGACGACAGGGGGCGGCCTTAGGCTATGGCTACACCTTC
clone_size: .; cdr3_length: 15; v_call: TRBV28; j_call: TRBJ2-4; d_call: .; cdr3_aa: CASSERPIAKNIQYF; cdr3_nt: TGTGCCAGCAGTGAACGACCCATAGCCAAAAACATTCAGTACTTT
clone_size: .; cdr3_length: 16; v_call: TRBV5-1; j_call: TRBJ1-3; d_call: TRBD1; cdr3_aa: CASSTDRASSGNTIYF; cdr3_nt: TGCGCCAGCAGCACCGACAGGGCCAGCTCTGGAAACACCATATATTTT
clone_size: .; cdr3_length: 13; v_call: TRBV6-4; j_call: TRBJ1-5; d_call: TRBD1; cdr3_aa: CASSPDRNQPQHF; cdr3_nt: TGTGCCAGCAGTCCGGACAGGAATCAGCCCCAGCATTTT
clone_size: .; cdr3_length: 17; v_call: TRBV5-1; j_call: TRBJ2-5; d_call: TRBD1; cdr3_aa: CASSLEGTGGLGETQYF; cdr3_nt: TGCGCCAGCAGCTTGGAGGGGACAGGGGGCTTGGGAGAGACCCAGTACTTC
clone_size: .; cdr3_length: 16; v_call: TRBV5-6; j_call: TRBJ2-7; d_call: .; cdr3_aa: CASSLDGGGYGYEQYF; cdr3_nt: TGTGCCAGCAGCTTGGACGGGGGAGGTTACGGGTACGAGCAGTACTTC
clone_size: .; cdr3_length: 18; v_call: TRBV19; j_call: TRBJ1-1; d_call: .; cdr3_aa: CASSITDSTLSLNTEAFF; cdr3_nt: TGTGCCAGTAGTATTACGGACAGCACTCTTTCACTGAACACTGAAGCTTTCTTT
clone_size: .; cdr3_length: 10; v_call: TRBV20-1; j_call: TRBJ1-1; d_call: .; cdr3_aa: CSGLGYGAFF; cdr3_nt: TGCAGTGGCTTGGGGTACGGAGCTTTCTTT
clone_size: .; cdr3_length: 13; v_call: TRBV6-5; j_call: TRBJ2-3; d_call: .; cdr3_aa: CASSQIHREAQYF; cdr3_nt: TGTGCCAGCAGTCAAATCCACAGGGAGGCGCAGTATTTT
clone_size: .; cdr3_length: 15; v_call: TRBV27; j_call: TRBJ2-7; d_call: TRBD1; cdr3_aa: CASSKGRQGDREQYF; cdr3_nt: TGTGCCAGCAGTAAGGGGCGGCAGGGGGACCGAGAGCAGTACTTC
clone_size: .; cdr3_length: 15; v_call: TRBV7-9; j_call: TRBJ1-2; d_call: .; cdr3_aa: CASSFEGDPNYGYTF; cdr3_nt: TGTGCCAGCAGCTTTGAGGGGGATCCTAACTATGGCTACACCTTC
clone_size: .; cdr3_length: 13; v_call: TRBV7-9; j_call: TRBJ1-2; d_call: .; cdr3_aa: CASSLDSNYGYTF; cdr3_nt: TGTGCCAGCAGCTTAGACAGTAACTATGGCTACACCTTC
clone_size: .; cdr3_length: 14; v_call: TRBV7-9; j_call: TRBJ2-1; d_call: TRBD2; cdr3_aa: CASRAGLGHNEQFF; cdr3_nt: TGTGCCAGCAGAGCGGGACTCGGCCACAATGAGCAGTTCTTC
clone_size: .; cdr3_length: 14; v_call: TRBV7-3; j_call: TRBJ2-1; d_call: .; cdr3_aa: CASSPGGVYNEQFF; cdr3_nt: TGTGCCAGCAGCCCCGGCGGGGTGTACAATGAGCAGTTCTTC
clone_size: .; cdr3_length: 17; v_call: TRBV5-4; j_call: TRBJ1-4; d_call: .; cdr3_aa: CASSNQGRLLSSEKLFF; cdr3_nt: TGTGCCAGCAGCAACCAGGGACGCCTCCTCAGTAGTGAAAAACTGTTTTTT
clone_size: .; cdr3_length: 13; v_call: TRBV19; j_call: TRBJ2-5; d_call: .; cdr3_aa: CASSINSQETQYF; cdr3_nt: TGTGCCAGTAGTATAAACAGTCAAGAGACCCAGTACTTC
clone_size: .; cdr3_length: 18; v_call: TRBV27; j_call: TRBJ2-3; d_call: .; cdr3_aa: CASSSRASKFKSTDTQYF; cdr3_nt: TGTGCCAGCAGTTCCAGGGCTTCAAAATTTAAAAGCACAGATACGCAGTATTTT
clone_size: once; cdr3_length: 13; v_call: TRBV10-3; j_call: TRBJ1-4; d_call: .; cdr3_aa: CATRTAANEKLFF; cdr3_nt: TGTGCCACCCGGACAGCCGCGAATGAAAAACTGTTTTTT
clone_size: .; cdr3_length: 15; v_call: TRBV6-5; j_call: TRBJ2-2; d_call: .; cdr3_aa: CASVKGRGSTGELFF; cdr3_nt: TGTGCCAGCGTTAAGGGCCGAGGGAGCACCGGGGAGCTGTTTTTT
clone_size: .; cdr3_length: 14; v_call: TRBV19; j_call: TRBJ1-5; d_call: .; cdr3_aa: CASSDPGSNQPQHF; cdr3_nt: TGTGCCAGTAGTGACCCCGGTAGCAATCAGCCCCAGCATTTT
clone_size: few; cdr3_length: 10; v_call: TRBV29-1; j_call: TRBJ2-7; d_call: .; cdr3_aa: CSATGSEQYF; cdr3_nt: TGCAGCGCCACAGGGTCCGAGCAGTACTTC
clone_size: .; cdr3_length: 17; v_call: TRBV27; j_call: TRBJ1-6; d_call: TRBD1; cdr3_aa: CASRSLTGVANNSPLHF; cdr3_nt: TGTGCCAGCAGATCCCTTACAGGGGTGGCTAATAATTCACCCCTCCACTTT